This is a list of T cell receptor beta chains from one sample in a study of molecular identifiers for immune sequencing clone quantification. TCRdb recomputed calls from the PCR reads with MiXCR, one row per CDR3 protein. Of around 470,000 distinct CDR3 sequences listed, 20% to 25% are singletons. Sequencing used naive CD8+ T cells from blood, with Jurkat cell RNA spiked in. The receptors here all came from a human donor in good health. Some libraries in this study had Jurkat cell RNA spiked in. Both conserved end residues are part of each CDR3. Only some rows state a clone size, as once, few, many or a class for expanded clones.

>NA|TRBV20-1|TRBJ2-7
CSARGIPGQRPYEQYF
>NA|TRBV4-1|TRBJ2-3
CASSQGPRGAGSTDTQYF
>few|TRBV7-9|TRBJ1-3
CASSLPLRWDSSGNTIYF
>many|TRBV12-3/TRBV12-4|TRBJ1-1
CASSLTMNTEAFF
>many|TRBV20-1|TRBJ2-3
CSAPHPLTDTQYF
>NA|TRBV19|TRBJ1-5
CASSMAGGGQPQHF
>many|TRBV5-4|TRBJ2-7
CASSLGQGVSYEQYF
>many|TRBV7-9|TRBJ2-7
CASSLAPGSHEQYF
>many|TRBV5-6|TRBJ1-5
CASSFMGNSNQPQHF
>many|TRBV4-3|TRBJ2-7
CASSQDLDYEQYF
>many|TRBV14|TRBJ2-3
CASSQDTSGVTVTQYF
>many|TRBV15|TRBJ1-5
CATSRDLSNQPQHF
>many|TRBV29-1|TRBJ1-1
CSVEEVGVTAEAFF
>NA|TRBV12-3/TRBV12-4|TRBJ2-5
CACSFGGRGGTQYF
>many|TRBV6-2/TRBV6-3|TRBJ2-5
CASSYTRGQETQYF
>NA|TRBV2|TRBJ1-1
CASSEIGPGGPVDTEAFF
>NA|TRBV12-3/TRBV12-4|TRBJ2-1
CASSLGGLGNEQFF
>NA|TRBV9|TRBJ1-2
CTSSAARQAARPIHYYGYTF
>many|TRBV28|TRBJ1-1
CASSLGVGDTEAFF
>many|TRBV29-1|TRBJ2-3
CSVEDPSRETYSTDTQYF
>NA|TRBV19|TRBJ2-7
CASSIAHPDYEQYF
>NA|TRBV12-3/TRBV12-4|TRBJ1-5
CASSSSGTANQPQHF
>few|TRBV4-1|TRBJ2-7
CASSQGGGSYEQYF
>few|TRBV4-1|TRBJ2-1
CASSTESSYNEQFF
>NA|TRBV4-1|TRBJ2-3
CASSQEPGQDTQYF
>NA|TRBV4-1|TRBJ1-1
CASSQESRRAVNTEAFF
>NA|TRBV19|TRBJ1-2
CASSPALRGPYGYTF
>few|TRBV6-6|TRBJ1-1
CASKEYTEAFF
>NA|TRBV27|TRBJ1-4
CASSFLQGGEKLFF
>NA|TRBV6-2/TRBV6-3|TRBJ2-7
CASSALTGPGAYEQYF
>many|TRBV20-1|TRBJ2-7
CSARDGNSPLYEQYF
>many|TRBV6-4|TRBJ1-1
CASSRTGLDTEAFF
>many|TRBV29-1|TRBJ1-3
CSVEGTGASGNTIYF
>few|TRBV4-3|TRBJ2-6
CASSRSSRLAGANVLTF
>many|TRBV7-6|TRBJ2-2
CASSLALGLAYAGELFF
>few|TRBV5-1|TRBJ2-3
CASSLPTAVTGDTQYF
>NA|TRBV25-1|TRBJ2-7
CASSEFGTYEQHF
>many|TRBV6-2/TRBV6-3|TRBJ1-1
CASSQGWTEAFF
>NA|TRBV27|TRBJ2-2
CASSQTGDLNTGELFF
>few|TRBV20-1|TRBJ1-6
CSARHSPGDIGSPLHF
>NA|TRBV12-3/TRBV12-4|TRBJ1-5
CASSMTGPSNQPQHF
>few|TRBV9|TRBJ1-2
CASSGSANYGYTF
>NA|TRBV2|TRBJ2-3
CASSERLARTDTQYF